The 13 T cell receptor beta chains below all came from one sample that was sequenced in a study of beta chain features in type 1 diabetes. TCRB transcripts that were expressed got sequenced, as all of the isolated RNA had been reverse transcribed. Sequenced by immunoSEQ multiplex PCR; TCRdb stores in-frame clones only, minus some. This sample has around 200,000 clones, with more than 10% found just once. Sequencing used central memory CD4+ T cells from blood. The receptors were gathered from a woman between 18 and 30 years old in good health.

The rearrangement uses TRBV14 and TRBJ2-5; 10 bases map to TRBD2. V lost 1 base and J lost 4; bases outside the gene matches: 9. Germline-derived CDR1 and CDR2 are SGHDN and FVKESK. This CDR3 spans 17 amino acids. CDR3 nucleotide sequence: TGTGCCAGCAGCCAAGGCCTTTCTAGCGGGAGTGGAGAGACCCAGTACTTC. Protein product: CASSQGLSSGSGETQYF.

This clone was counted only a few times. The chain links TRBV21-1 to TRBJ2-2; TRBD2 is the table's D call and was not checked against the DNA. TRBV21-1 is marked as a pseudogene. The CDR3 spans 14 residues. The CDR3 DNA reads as TGTGCCAGCAGCTCTCTAAGCAACACCGGGGAGCTGTTTTTT. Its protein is CASSSLSNTGELFF.

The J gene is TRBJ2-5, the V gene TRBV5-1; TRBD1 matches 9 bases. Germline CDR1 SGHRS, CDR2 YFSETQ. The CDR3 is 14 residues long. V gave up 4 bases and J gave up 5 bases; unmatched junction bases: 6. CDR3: CASSGTGGTETQYF. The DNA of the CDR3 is TGCGCCAGCAGCGGAACAGGGGGCACGGAGACCCAGTACTTC. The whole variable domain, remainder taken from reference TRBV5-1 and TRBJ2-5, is KAGVTQTPRYLIKTRGQQVTLSCSPISGHRSVSWYQQTPGQGLQFLFEYFSETQRNKGNFPGRFSGRQFSNSRSEMNVSTLELGDSALYLCASSGTGGTETQYFGPGTRLLVL.

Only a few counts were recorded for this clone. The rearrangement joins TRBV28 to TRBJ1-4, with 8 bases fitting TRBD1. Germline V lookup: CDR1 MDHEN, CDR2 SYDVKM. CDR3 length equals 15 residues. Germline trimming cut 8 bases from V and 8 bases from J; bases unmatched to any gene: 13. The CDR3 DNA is TGTGCCAGCCAGGGGGCAGGGATAAAACACGAAAAACTGTTTTTT. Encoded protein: CASQGAGIKHEKLFF.

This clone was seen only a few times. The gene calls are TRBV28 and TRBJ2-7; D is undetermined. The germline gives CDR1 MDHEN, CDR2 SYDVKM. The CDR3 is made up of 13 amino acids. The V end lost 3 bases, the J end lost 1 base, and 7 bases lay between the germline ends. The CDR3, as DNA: TGTGCCAGCAGTTTCGACAATTCCTACGAGCAGTACTTC. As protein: CASSFDNSYEQYF.

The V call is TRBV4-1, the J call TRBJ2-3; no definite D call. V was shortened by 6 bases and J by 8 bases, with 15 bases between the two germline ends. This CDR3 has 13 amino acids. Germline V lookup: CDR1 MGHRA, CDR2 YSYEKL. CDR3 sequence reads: CASSPIALSTQYF. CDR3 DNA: TGCGCCAGCAGTCCCATTGCGTTAAGTACGCAGTATTTT.

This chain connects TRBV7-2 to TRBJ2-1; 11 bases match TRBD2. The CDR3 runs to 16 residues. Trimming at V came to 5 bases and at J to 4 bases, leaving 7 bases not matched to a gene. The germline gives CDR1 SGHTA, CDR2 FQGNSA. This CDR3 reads CASSDTGTSGYNEQFF. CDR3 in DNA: TGTGCCAGCAGCGATACCGGGACTAGCGGATACAATGAGCAGTTCTTC.

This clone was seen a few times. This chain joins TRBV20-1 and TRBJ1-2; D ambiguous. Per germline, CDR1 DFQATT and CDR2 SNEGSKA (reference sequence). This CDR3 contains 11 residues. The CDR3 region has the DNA TGCAGCCAGAGGCTTGGCTATGGCTACACCTTC. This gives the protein CSQRLGYGYTF.

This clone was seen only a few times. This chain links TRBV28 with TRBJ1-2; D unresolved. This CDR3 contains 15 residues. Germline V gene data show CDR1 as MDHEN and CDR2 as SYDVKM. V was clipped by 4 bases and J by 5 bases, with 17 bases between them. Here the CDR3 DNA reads TGTGCCAGCAGTTCGTCCATGAGGGTGGATTATGGCTACACCTTC. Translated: CASSSSMRVDYGYTF.

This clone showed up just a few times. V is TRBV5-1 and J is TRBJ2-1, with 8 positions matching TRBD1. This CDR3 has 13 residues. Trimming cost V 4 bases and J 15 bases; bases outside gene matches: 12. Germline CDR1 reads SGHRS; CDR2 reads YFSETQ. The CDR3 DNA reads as TGCGCCAGCAGCACAGGACAGGGCATAGGAAGGTTCTTC. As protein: CASSTGQGIGRFF.

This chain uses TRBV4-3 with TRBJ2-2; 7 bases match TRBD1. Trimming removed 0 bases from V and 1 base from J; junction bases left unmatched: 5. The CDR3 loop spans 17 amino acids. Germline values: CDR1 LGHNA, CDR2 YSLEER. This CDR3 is CASSQDSHRGNTGELFF. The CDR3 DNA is TGCGCCAGCAGCCAAGATTCCCACAGGGGGAACACCGGGGAGCTGTTTTTT.

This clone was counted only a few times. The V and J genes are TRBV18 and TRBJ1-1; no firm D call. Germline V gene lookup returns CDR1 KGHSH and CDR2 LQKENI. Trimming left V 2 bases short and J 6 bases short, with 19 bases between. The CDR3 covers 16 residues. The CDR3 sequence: CASSPAGLTDFAEAFF. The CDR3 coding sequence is TGTGCCAGCTCACCAGCTGGATTGACGGACTTCGCTGAAGCTTTCTTT.

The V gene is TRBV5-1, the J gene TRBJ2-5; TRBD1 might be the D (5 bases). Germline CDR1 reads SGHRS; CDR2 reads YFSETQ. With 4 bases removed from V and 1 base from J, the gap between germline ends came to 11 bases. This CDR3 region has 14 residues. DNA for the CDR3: TGCGCCAGCAGCAGGGGATCTATCCAAGAGACCCAGTACTTC. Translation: CASSRGSIQETQYF.